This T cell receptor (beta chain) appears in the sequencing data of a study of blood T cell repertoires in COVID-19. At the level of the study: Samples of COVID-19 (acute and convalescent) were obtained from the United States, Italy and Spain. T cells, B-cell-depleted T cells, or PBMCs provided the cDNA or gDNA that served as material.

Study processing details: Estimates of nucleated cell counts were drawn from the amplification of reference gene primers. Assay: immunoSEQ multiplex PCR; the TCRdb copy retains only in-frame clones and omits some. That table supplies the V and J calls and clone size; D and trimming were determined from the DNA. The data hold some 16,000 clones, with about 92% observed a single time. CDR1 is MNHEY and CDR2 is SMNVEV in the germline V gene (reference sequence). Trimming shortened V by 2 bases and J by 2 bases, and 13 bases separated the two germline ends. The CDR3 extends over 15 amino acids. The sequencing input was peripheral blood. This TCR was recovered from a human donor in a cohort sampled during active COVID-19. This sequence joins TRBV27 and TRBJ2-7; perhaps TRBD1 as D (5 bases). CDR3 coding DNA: TGTGCCAGCAGTTTAGACAGAACAGTGGCCTACGAGCAGTACTTC. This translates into CASSLDRTVAYEQYF.